This TCR beta chain was retrieved from a study of T cell responses to AZD1222 COVID-19 vaccine. Recipients boosted at about 4 weeks or about 12 weeks are pooled. Study-level results: The study reported that nearly half of spike-specific TCRs target unmutated variant regions. All repertoire sampling was performed exclusively after the peak T cell response.

The V end lost 4 bases, the J end lost 2 bases, and 14 bases lay between the germline ends. CDR3 length equals 16 residues. The germline CDR1 and CDR2 sequences are SGHTA and FQGNSA. Using immunoSEQ multiplex PCR, the repertoire was profiled, and TCRdb retains in-frame clones only, with some absent. The sample records 150,000 to 200,000 clones, roughly 94% being singletons. About this clone: What it recognizes is unknown.

The rearrangement links TRBV7-2 to TRBJ1-4, with D possibly being TRBD1 (6 bases). The specimen comprised peripheral blood, sampled 28 days after the second AZD1222 dose. This TCR was sampled from an adult who received the AZD1222 COVID-19 vaccine. DNA for the CDR3: TGTGCCAGCAGCTCGATGGGGGGGCGGACTAATGAAAAACTGTTTTTT. The encoded protein is CASSSMGGRTNEKLFF.